This record covers a single TCR beta chain. Its antigen remains undetermined. The record has no base qualities; no much larger clone is one base away. TCR CDR3 regions were amplified from genomic DNA by multiplex PCR using the deep immunoSEQ assay. Genomic DNA extracted from each cell subset was distributed evenly over all wells of several immunoSEQ 96-well plates, and each plate served as one replicate. For sorted subsets, about 210 ng of genomic DNA, equivalent to about 30,000 T cell genomes, went into each replicate PCR. The purified libraries were quantified using a Qubit 3.0 fluorometer, sized with a Bioanalyzer 2100, and then quantified again using the KAPA Library Quantification kit. A separate single-read 150-cycle Illumina NextSeq 550 flow cell was used to sequence each immunoSEQ 96-well plate. In the authors' own workflow: Because the immunoSEQ output included only junctional sequences and no quality scores, the filtering could not be the same as the filtering used for full-length reads. To assign V/J genes and CDR3, sequences were annotated using PyIR, a Python wrapper for IgBLAST v1.9, with IMGT germline references. Reads were filtered out if the reads had weak V/J assignments (E-value above 1e-6), no CDR3, stop codons, out-of-frame junctions, or ambiguous translated residues. A V3J clonotype was defined by an identical inferred V gene, J gene, and CDR3 amino acid sequence. The percentage overlap between two repertoires was calculated by dividing the number of shared unique clonotypes by the size of the smaller repertoire. Richness of each repertoire was evaluated using RTK rarefaction, the Chao1 estimator, and Recon v2.1 estimates of unobserved clonotypes. OLGA was used to compute generation probabilities for all TCRbeta clonotypes that the gDNA method yielded from a handful of donors. Imported from immuneACCESS, the table was reduced by TCRdb to in-frame sequences with V and J called. These copies leave out some clones; in studies compared against another copy, an unresolved V gene accounts for under half, and the cause of the remainder is not known. Clone size and the V and J calls come from that table; the DNA yielded D and trimming. Within this sample are 2 million to 3 million clones, with 93% of them counted one time only. The top ten constitute 0.36% of the sample.

Counted from cysteine to phenylalanine, this CDR3 has 13 amino acids. Just the 39-base CDR3 DNA is kept, in frame starting at base 1. As encoded in the germline V gene (reference sequence), CDR1 is SEHNR while CDR2 is FQNEAQ. V is trimmed back by 3 bases and J by 7 bases, and the junction contains 4 bases that no gene match accounts for. These data originate in a study of shared clonotypes between healthy human individuals (TCRdb year 2020). Looking at the study overall: A few men and two women, aged 18 to 49 years, made up the cohort. For each donor, three plates each were used for CD4 naive and CD4 memory, two plates were used for CD8 naive, and one plate was used for CD8 memory. Blood TCR repertoires of about five healthy adults were deeply sequenced to estimate repertoire size and the extent of clonotype sharing between individuals. Libraries were prepared and TCR repertoires were sequenced by different laboratories using diverse techniques, in order to increase sequencing depth and limit assay-specific biases. Each donor's leukapheresis produced roughly between roughly 0.85 and 10 billion PBMCs. Findings and caveats that apply to the study as a whole: Rarefaction of sorted-subset datasets indicated incomplete sequencing despite the large sequencing depth. The genetic and exposure-history diversity represented was limited by the small number of donors. Larger estimated clonotype richness was generally found for naive subsets than for memory subsets. Higher generation probabilities were observed for clonotypes shared by all four sorted-subset donors than for non-shared clonotypes. Pairwise subsampling indicated that sequencing depth was expected to affect the degree of clonotype sharing among donors. Sampling was restricted to blood, and TCR repertoires in tissues likely differ from the TCR repertoires found in blood. Roughly 5.2% of naive CD4, 3.5% of naive CD8, 2% to 2.5% of memory CD4, and 0.35% to 0.5% of memory CD8 clonotypes were shared across several donors.

Donors were healthy HIV-negative adults with no recently reported acute infections or vaccinations. Only Caucasian adults living in Nashville, Tennessee, USA were represented among the donors. CD4+ T cells were enriched through magnetic negative selection, after which naive cells were positively selected on CD45RA and the remaining negative fraction served as the memory subset. Blood was obtained by leukapheresis, after which PBMCs were separated by Ficoll-Histopaque density gradient centrifugation and cryopreserved in liquid nitrogen vapor phase. Analytical flow cytometry was used to check the purity and quantity of each magnetically sorted T cell population. Genomic DNA was isolated from every sorted fraction and measured by UV absorbance on a Nanodrop 2000c.

The specimen was naive CD4+ T cells from PBMCs. The meaning of the sample's cell subset or site label: CD45RA+ positively selected. The chain was built from TRBV7-9 and TRBJ1-2; 8 nucleotides in the junction match TRBD1. The source is a man between 18 and 35 years old in good health. Some clones in this sample may be carry-over from other donors' samples. The CDR3 reads CASSFDRGSGYTF. The base sequence is TGTGCCAGCAGCTTTGACAGGGGAAGTGGCTACACCTTC.